Listed below are T cell receptor beta chains from one sample, sequenced in a study of cytomegalovirus exposure and HLA in healthy donors. Measured with immunoSEQ multiplex PCR; TCRdb has only the in-frame clones, and not every one. The table includes around 70,000 clones, more than 55% detected once. Source material: PBMCs. These receptors were obtained from a man aged 60 to 75 in good health and CMV-seropositive. The CDR3 runs from the conserved cysteine through the conserved F or W. Size is omitted from some rows. Given values are once, few, many or a class for expanded clones.

J gene	clone size	V gene	CDR3 protein
TRBJ2-7	.	TRBV2	CASSGREQATSYEQYF
TRBJ2-7	.	TRBV6-6	CASSYSGGLYPEQYF
TRBJ2-7	.	TRBV15	CATSRDFGQGLYEQYF
TRBJ2-6	.	TRBV18	CASSPRREFLSGANVLTF
TRBJ2-5	.	TRBV6-6	CASSYPGEETQYF
TRBJ2-3	.	TRBV7-2	CASSLVNVGDTQYF
TRBJ2-1	.	TRBV6-6	CASSYYYEQFF
TRBJ2-7	.	TRBV28	CASTSQGKESLLKQYF
TRBJ1-6	few	TRBV6-5	CASSYIGSGNSPLHF
TRBJ2-1	.	TRBV19	CASSMGLANEQFF
TRBJ2-1	.	TRBV10-2	CASSEWGGYNEQFF
TRBJ2-1	.	TRBV9	CASSYSGRGSNEQFF
TRBJ1-2	.	TRBV5-6	CASSWPGLNYGYTF
TRBJ2-7	.	TRBV10-3	CAIRSGSSYEQYF
TRBJ2-5	.	TRBV5-4	CASSQQGAQETQYF
TRBJ1-2	.	TRBV7-9	CSSSDRAYGYTF
TRBJ1-2	.	TRBV30	CAWSAGVGYTF
TRBJ2-7	.	TRBV11-2	CASSSSGSGIYEQYF
TRBJ1-1	.	TRBV7-9	CASSRRDSEAFF
TRBJ2-5	.	TRBV7-9	CSSSFYPSETQYF
TRBJ2-5	.	TRBV7-2	CASSLGQGLAGTQYF
TRBJ2-5	.	TRBV19	CASSIVPSSGPETQYF
TRBJ1-1	.	TRBV6-5	CASSDSAQGDWAFF
TRBJ1-1	.	TRBV28	CASSLEPGGYTEAFF
TRBJ2-1	.	TRBV11-3	CASSIAGTSGINEQFF
TRBJ2-3	.	TRBV7-8	CASSTYRGQSTDTQYF
TRBJ2-3	.	TRBV2	CASATNGLLTDTQYF
TRBJ2-3	few	TRBV7-2	CASSKDRGTDTQYF
.	.	TRBV6-1	CASSLKDNHYEQYF
TRBJ1-2	.	TRBV7-9	CASSPPGFYGYTF
TRBJ1-2	.	TRBV4-1	CASSQVAGPYGYTF
TRBJ1-2	.	TRBV4-2	CASSQEVGGPWVSGYTF
TRBJ1-3	few	TRBV11-2	CASSGQFGNTIYF
TRBJ2-1	.	TRBV2	CASRPRDRAANEQFF
TRBJ1-1	few	TRBV30	CAARHKMNTEAFF
TRBJ2-1	few	TRBV27	CASSPLGNEQFF
TRBJ2-1	.	TRBV7-9	CASSASWDYLQFF
TRBJ2-5	few	TRBV5-6	CASSLVAAELQETQYF
TRBJ2-1	.	TRBV5-1	CASSAAGTSGLRQFF
TRBJ2-7	.	TRBV7-9	CASSLGGGGPATYEQYF
TRBJ1-4	once	TRBV2	CASNQDSTTNEKLFF
TRBJ2-1	.	TRBV4-1	CASSLIPPSGRGNEQFF
TRBJ1-2	.	TRBV4-1	CASSQDLGAPGSYTF
TRBJ2-7	.	TRBV4-1	CASSQDKRQGSYEQYF
TRBJ2-3	once	TRBV28	CARTPEASTDTQYF
TRBJ2-5	few	TRBV9	CASSVLGTDKETQYF
TRBJ1-1	.	TRBV6-4	CASIRGGRGNTEAFF
TRBJ2-3	.	TRBV10-2	CASSEWATDATDTQYF
TRBJ1-1	.	TRBV2	CASSVKQGAGTEAFF
TRBJ2-1	few	TRBV9	CASSAVAGGLSSYNEQFF
TRBJ2-2	.	TRBV6-5	CASSSRTNTGELFF
TRBJ1-1	.	TRBV15	CATSRGGGEGTDMNTEAFF
TRBJ2-7	.	TRBV5-1	CASSWGGGSYEQYF
TRBJ2-3	few	TRBV7-9	CASSLVLRTDTQYF
TRBJ1-1	.	TRBV5-1	CASSPDRGTEAFF
TRBJ1-6	.	TRBV5-1	CASSATGTGGPYNSPLHF
TRBJ1-6	few	TRBV7-3	CASSGQGAGSPLHF
TRBJ2-3	.	TRBV19	CASSVRLANTDTQYF
TRBJ2-3	.	TRBV4-3	CASSQDGRVLDTQYF